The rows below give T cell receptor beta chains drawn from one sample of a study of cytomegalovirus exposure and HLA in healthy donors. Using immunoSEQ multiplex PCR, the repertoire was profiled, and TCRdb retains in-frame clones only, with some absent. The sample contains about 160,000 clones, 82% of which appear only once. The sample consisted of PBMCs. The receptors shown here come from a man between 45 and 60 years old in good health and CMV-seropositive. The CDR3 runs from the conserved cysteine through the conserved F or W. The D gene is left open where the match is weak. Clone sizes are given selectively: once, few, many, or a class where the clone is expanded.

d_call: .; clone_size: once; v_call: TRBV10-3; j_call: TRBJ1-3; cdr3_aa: CAISESGGPNTIYF; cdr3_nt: TGTGCCATCAGTGAGTCGGGGGGTCCAAACACCATATATTTT
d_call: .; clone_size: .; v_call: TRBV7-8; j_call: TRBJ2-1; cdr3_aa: CASSPKQPYNEQFF; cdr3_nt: TGTGCCAGCAGCCCGAAACAGCCCTACAATGAGCAGTTCTTC
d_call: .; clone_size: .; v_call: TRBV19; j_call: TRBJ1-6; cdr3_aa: CASSPIGGPNSPLHF; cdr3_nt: TGTGCCAGTAGTCCCATTGGGGGCCCTAATTCACCCCTCCACTTT
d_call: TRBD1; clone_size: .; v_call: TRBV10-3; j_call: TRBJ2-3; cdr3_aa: CAISGTGGLTDTQYF; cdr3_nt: TGTGCCATCAGCGGGACAGGGGGCCTCACAGATACGCAGTATTTT
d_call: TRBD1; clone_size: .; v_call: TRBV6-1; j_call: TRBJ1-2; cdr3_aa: CASSRGLEYGYTF; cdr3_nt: TGTGCCAGCAGTAGGGGGCTTGAATATGGCTACACCTTC
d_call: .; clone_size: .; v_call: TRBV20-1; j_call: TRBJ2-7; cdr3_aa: CSASPPREQYF; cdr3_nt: TGCAGTGCTAGCCCCCCCCGCGAGCAGTACTTC
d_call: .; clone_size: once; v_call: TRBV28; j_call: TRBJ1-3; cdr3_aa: CASSLHSGNTIYF; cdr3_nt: TGTGCCAGCAGTTTACACTCTGGAAACACCATATATTTT
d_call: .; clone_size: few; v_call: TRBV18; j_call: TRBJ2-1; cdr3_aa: CASSPGTPSYNEQFF; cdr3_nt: TGTGCCAGCTCACCAGGGACTCCCTCCTACAATGAGCAGTTCTTC
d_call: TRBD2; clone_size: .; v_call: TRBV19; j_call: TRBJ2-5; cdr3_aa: CASSRAASGPGTQYF; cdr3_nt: TGTGCCAGTAGTAGGGCAGCTAGCGGTCCGGGGACCCAGTACTTC
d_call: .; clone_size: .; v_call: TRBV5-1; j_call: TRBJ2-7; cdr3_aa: CASSLGQGSYEQYF; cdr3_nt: TGCGCCAGCAGCTTGGGGCAGGGGAGCTACGAGCAGTACTTC
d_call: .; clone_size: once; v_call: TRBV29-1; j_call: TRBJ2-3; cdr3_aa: CSVEDLRTGTDTQYF; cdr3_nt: TGCAGCGTTGAAGATCTTCGAACGGGCACAGATACGCAGTATTTT
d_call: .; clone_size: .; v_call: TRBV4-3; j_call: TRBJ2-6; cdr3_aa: CASSQEWRAGANGLTF; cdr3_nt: TGCGCCAGCAGCCAAGAATGGAGGGCTGGGGCCAACGGCCTGACTTTC